The sequence of this T cell receptor (beta chain) was determined in a study of blood T cell repertoires in COVID-19. Overall study: Acute-phase and convalescent COVID-19 samples originated in the United States, Italy and Spain.

Sequenced by immunoSEQ multiplex PCR; TCRdb stores in-frame clones only, minus some. The top ten hold roughly 10% of the sample, which has approximately 83,000 clones, roughly 71% seen once. CDR1 and CDR2 (germline): SEHNR, FQNEAQ (reference sequence). This CDR3 has 12 amino acids. The V end lost 1 base, the J end lost 7 bases, and 8 bases lay between the germline ends. This chain joins TRBV7-9 and TRBJ2-7; no reliable D call. The sample consisted of peripheral blood. The clonotype comes from a woman older than 75 with acute or convalescent COVID-19. This CDR3 is CASSLVGLEQYF. The CDR3 DNA sequence: TGTGCCAGCAGCTTAGTGGGCCTGGAGCAGTACTTC.